The clone carrying this T cell receptor beta chain has a single count. Its antigen is currently unknown. Germline-derived CDR1 and CDR2 are MNHNY and SVGAGI (reference sequence). This CDR3 spans 14 amino acids. The V end lost 6 bases, the J end lost 6 bases, and 17 bases lay between the germline ends. This entry is derived from a study of immune cell composition in non-small cell lung cancer. Study-wide findings and caveats: Lung squamous cell carcinoma tumours had significantly higher top 10 clone scores and productive clonality than lung adenocarcinoma. Tumour-associated clones >0.5% occurred in approximately 32% of adenocarcinomas, about 80% of squamous. Overall clonality, unlike maximal tumour-associated clone frequency, did not predict TIL reactivity.

TCRdb keeps only in-frame clones here, not all; method: immunoSEQ multiplex PCR. Among 14,000 to 15,000 clones listed, around 69% were seen once. Material: lung tumor tissue. The sequence was obtained from a human donor with non-small cell lung cancer. The chain uses TRBV6-6 and TRBJ1-2; the D gene is possibly TRBD1 (6 bases). CDR3 region: CASSKQGGGDGYTF. DNA for the CDR3: TGTGCCAGCAGCAAACAGGGTGGGGGTGATGGCTACACCTTC.